The source of this T cell receptor (beta chain) is a study of blood T cell repertoires in COVID-19. Repertoires were generated with immunoSEQ multiplex PCR, while TCRdb's copy carries only in-frame clones and drops some. The profile shows 300,000 to 350,000 clones, roughly 90% of them singletons. Germline CDR1 MNHEY, CDR2 SVGAGI. Between the trimmed V and J ends, which lost 2 bases and 1 base, there was a span of 11 bases. The CDR3 covers 15 residues. Input material: peripheral blood. The chain joins TRBV6-5 to TRBJ1-1; D is possibly TRBD1 (5 bases). The source is a woman aged 70-85 years with COVID-19, enrolled during active disease. The CDR3, as DNA: TGTGCCAGCAGTTACGGGAGGGGAAGGAACACTGAAGCTTTCTTT. Protein: CASSYGRGRNTEAFF.